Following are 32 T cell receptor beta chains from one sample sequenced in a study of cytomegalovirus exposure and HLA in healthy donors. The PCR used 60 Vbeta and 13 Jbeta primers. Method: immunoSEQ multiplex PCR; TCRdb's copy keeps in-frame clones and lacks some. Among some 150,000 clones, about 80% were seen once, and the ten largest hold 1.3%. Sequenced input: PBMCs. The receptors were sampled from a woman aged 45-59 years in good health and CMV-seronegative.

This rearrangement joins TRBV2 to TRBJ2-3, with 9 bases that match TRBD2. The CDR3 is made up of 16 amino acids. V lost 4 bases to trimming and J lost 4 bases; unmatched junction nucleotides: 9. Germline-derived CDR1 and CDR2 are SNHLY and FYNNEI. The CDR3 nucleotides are TGTGCCAGCAGTGTGGGACTAGCCCACAAGGCAGATACGCAGTATTTT. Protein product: CASSVGLAHKADTQYF.

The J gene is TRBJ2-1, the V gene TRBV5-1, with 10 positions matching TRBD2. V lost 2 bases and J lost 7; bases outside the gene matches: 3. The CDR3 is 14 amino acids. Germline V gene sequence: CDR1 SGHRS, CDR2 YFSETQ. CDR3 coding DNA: TGCGCCAGCAGCTTCCTAGCGGGAGATAATGAGCAGTTCTTC. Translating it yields CASSFLAGDNEQFF.

The DNA of the CDR3 is TGCGCCAGCAGCCAAGATGGGACTAGCGGACCCTACAATGAGCAGTTCTTC. Translation: CASSQDGTSGPYNEQFF. This chain links TRBV4-3 with TRBJ2-1; 11 positions agree with TRBD2. Trimming took 0 bases from V and 2 from J; bases not matched to a gene: 3. CDR1 and CDR2 from the germline V gene are LGHNA and YSLEER. The CDR3 length is 17 residues.

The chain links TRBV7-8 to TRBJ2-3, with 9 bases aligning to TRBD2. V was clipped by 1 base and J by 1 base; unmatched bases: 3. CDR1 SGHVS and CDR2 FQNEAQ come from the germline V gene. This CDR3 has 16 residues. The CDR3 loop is CASSLGPSGGTDTQYF. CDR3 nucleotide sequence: TGTGCCAGCAGCTTAGGCCCTAGCGGGGGCACAGATACGCAGTATTTT.

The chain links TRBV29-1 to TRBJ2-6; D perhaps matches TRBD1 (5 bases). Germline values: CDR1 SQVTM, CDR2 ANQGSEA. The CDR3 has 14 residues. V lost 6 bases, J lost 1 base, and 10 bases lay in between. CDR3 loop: CSVVGVSGANVLTF. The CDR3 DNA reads TGCAGCGTGGTAGGGGTTTCTGGGGCCAACGTCCTGACTTTC.

The CDR3 coding sequence is TGCGCCAGCAGCTTGATTTGGGGAGAAATTAACACTGAAGCTTTCTTT. Its protein product is CASSLIWGEINTEAFF. The J gene is TRBJ1-1, the V gene TRBV5-1; D is unclear. The CDR3 spans 16 residues. Deletions cut 1 base from V and 2 bases from J, with 15 bases between. CDR1 is SGHRS and CDR2 is YFSETQ in the germline V gene.

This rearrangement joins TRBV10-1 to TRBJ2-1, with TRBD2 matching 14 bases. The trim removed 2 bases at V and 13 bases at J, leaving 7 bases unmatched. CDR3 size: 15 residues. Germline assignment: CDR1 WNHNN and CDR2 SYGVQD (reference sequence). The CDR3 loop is CASSEGGLAGGVQFF. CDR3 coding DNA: TGCGCCAGCAGTGAGGGTGGACTAGCGGGGGGCGTACAGTTCTTC.

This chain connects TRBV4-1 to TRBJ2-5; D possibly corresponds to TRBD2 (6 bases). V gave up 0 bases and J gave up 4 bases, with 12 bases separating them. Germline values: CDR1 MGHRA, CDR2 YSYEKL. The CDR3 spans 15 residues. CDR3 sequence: CASSQDPGLSETQYF. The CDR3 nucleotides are TGCGCCAGCAGCCAAGATCCGGGACTGTCAGAGACCCAGTACTTC.

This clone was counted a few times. CDR3 region: CASSPALGAYEQYF. CDR3 nucleotides: TGCGCCAGCAGTCCAGCCCTAGGAGCCTACGAGCAGTACTTC. The chain is built from TRBV10-1 and TRBJ2-7; D is uncertain. The V gene's germline CDR1 is WNHNN and CDR2 SYGVQD (reference sequence). Between the trimmed V and J ends, which lost 5 bases and 2 bases, there was a span of 13 bases. The CDR3 contains 14 residues.

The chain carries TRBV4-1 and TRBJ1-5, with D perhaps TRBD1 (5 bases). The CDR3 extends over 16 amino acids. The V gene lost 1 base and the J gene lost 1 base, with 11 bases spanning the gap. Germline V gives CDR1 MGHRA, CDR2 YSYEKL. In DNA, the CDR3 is TGCGCCAGCAGCCAAGTGGAGGGGCCAAGCAATCAGCCCCAGCATTTT. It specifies CASSQVEGPSNQPQHF.

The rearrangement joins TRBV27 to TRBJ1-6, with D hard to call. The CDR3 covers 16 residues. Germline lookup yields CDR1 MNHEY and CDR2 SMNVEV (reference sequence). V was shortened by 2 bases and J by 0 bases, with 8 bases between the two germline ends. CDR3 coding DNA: TGTGCCAGCAGTTTACATCTCAGCTCCTATAATTCACCCCTCCACTTT. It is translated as CASSLHLSSYNSPLHF.

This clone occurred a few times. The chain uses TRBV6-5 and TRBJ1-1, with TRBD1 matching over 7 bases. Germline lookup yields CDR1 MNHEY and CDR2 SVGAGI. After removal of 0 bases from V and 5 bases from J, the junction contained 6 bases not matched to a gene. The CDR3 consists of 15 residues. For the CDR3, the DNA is TGTGCCAGCAGTTACTCGGAGGGGGCAGGAACTGAAGCTTTCTTT. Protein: CASSYSEGAGTEAFF.

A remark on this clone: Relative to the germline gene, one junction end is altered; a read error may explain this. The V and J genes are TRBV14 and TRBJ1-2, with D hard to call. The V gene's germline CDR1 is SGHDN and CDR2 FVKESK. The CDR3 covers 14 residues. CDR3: CASRPKGGYYGHTF. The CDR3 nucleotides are TGTGCCAGCAGACCGAAGGGCGGGTACTATGGCCACACCTTC.

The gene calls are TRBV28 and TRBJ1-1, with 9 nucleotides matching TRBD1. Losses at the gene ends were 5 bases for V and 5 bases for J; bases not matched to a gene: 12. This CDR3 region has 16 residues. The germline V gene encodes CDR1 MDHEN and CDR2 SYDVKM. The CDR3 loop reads CASSPMVPDRGTEAFF. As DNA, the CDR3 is TGTGCCAGCAGTCCGATGGTCCCGGACAGGGGTACTGAAGCTTTCTTT.

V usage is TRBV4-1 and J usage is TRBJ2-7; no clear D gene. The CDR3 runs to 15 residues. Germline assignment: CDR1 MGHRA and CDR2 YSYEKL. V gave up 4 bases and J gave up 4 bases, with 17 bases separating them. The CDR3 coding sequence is TGCGCCAGCAGCCCTACGACCCCCGACACTTACGAGCAGTACTTC. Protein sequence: CASSPTTPDTYEQYF.

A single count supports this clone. CDR3 sequence reads: CASRSGASSYEQYF. DNA of the CDR3: TGTGCCAGCAGGTCAGGGGCTTCGTCCTACGAGCAGTACTTC. This chain joins TRBV7-9 and TRBJ2-7; maybe TRBD1 (6 bases). V lost 6 bases to trimming and J lost 1 base, with 13 bases between them. In germline, CDR1 is SEHNR, CDR2 FQNEAQ (reference sequence). There are 14 residues in the CDR3.

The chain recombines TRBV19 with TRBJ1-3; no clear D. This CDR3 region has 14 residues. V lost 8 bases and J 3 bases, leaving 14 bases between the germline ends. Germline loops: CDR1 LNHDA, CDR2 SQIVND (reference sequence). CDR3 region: CASGQTGIGNTIYF. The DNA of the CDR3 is TGTGCCAGTGGTCAGACGGGAATTGGAAACACCATATATTTT.

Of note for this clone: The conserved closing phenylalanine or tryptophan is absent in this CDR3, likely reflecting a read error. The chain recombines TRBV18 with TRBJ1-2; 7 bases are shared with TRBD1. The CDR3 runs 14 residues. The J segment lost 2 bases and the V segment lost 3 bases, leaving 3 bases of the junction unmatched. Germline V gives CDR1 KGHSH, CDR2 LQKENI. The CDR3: CASSPGTENYGYTS. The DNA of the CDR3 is TGTGCCAGCTCACCTGGGACAGAAAACTATGGCTACACCTCC.

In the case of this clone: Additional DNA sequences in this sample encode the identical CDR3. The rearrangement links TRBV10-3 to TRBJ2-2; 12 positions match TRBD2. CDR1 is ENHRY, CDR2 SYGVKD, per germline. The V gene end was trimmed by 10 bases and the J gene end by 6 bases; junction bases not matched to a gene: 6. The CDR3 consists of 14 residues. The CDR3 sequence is CATKLAGGPGELFF. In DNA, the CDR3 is TGTGCCACCAAACTAGCGGGGGGCCCCGGGGAGCTGTTTTTT.

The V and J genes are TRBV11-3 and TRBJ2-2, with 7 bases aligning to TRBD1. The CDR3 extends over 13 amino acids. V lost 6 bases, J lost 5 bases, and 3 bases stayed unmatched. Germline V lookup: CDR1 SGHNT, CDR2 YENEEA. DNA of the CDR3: TGTGCCAGCAGGCCAGGGGGTACCGGGGAGCTGTTTTTT. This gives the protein CASRPGGTGELFF.

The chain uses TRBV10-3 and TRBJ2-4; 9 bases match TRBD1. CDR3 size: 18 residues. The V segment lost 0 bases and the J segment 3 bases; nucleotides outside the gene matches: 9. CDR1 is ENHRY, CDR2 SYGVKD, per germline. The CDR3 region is CAISESTGTGLVKNIQYF. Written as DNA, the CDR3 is TGTGCCATCAGTGAGTCGACTGGGACAGGGTTGGTCAAAAACATTCAGTACTTC.

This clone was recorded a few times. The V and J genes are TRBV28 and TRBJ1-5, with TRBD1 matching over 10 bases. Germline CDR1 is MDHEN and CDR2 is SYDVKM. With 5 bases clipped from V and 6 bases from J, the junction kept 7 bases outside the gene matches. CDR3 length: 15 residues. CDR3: CASSVGTGEVQPQHF. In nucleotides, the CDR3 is TGTGCCAGCAGTGTGGGGACAGGGGAGGTTCAGCCCCAGCATTTT.

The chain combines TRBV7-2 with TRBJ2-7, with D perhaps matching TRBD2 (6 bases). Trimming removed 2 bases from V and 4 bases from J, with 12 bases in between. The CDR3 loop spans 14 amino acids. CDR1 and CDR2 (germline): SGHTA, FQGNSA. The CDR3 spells CASSLWRDSYEQYF. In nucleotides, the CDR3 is TGTGCCAGCAGCTTATGGAGGGATAGTTACGAGCAGTACTTC.

CDR3 loop: CASSLQGVMAPQHF. As DNA, the CDR3 is TGTGCCAGCAGTTTACAGGGAGTGATGGCGCCCCAGCATTTT. The chain joins TRBV2 to TRBJ1-5; D perhaps matches TRBD1 (6 bases). Trimming removed 5 bases from V and 9 bases from J, with 17 bases in between. The CDR3 loop spans 14 amino acids. Germline CDR1 is SNHLY and CDR2 is FYNNEI.

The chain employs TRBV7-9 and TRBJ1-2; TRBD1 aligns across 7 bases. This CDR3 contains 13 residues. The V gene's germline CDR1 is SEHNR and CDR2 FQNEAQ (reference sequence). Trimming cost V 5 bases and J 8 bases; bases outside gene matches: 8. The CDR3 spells CASSPGQPWGYTF. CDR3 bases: TGTGCCAGCAGCCCGGGACAGCCTTGGGGCTACACCTTC.

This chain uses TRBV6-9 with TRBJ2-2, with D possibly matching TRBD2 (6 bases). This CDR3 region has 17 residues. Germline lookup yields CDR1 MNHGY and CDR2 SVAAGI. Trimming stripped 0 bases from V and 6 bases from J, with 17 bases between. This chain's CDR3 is CASSYSVVRGASGELFF. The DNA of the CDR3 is TGTGCCAGCAGTTATTCGGTCGTTCGCGGGGCATCCGGGGAGCTGTTTTTT.

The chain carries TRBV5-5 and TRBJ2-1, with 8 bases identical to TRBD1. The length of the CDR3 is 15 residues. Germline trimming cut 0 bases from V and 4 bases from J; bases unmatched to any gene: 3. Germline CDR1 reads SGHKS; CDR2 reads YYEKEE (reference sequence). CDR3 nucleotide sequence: TGTGCCAGCAGCTTGGGGACAGGGCAGTACAATGAGCAGTTCTTC. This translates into CASSLGTGQYNEQFF.

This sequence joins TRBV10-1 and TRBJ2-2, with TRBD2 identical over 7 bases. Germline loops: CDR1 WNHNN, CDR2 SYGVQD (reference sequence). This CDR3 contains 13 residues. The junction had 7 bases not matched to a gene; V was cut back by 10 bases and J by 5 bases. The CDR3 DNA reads TGCGCCACCAGCGGGGTGGGGACCGGGGAGCTGTTTTTT. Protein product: CATSGVGTGELFF.

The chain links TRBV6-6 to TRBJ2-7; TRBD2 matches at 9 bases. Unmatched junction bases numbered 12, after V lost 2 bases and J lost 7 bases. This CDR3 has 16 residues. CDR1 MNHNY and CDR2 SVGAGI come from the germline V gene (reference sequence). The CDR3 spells CASSYPAASGIGEQYF. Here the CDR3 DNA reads TGTGCCAGCAGTTACCCTGCGGCTAGCGGGATAGGGGAGCAGTACTTC.

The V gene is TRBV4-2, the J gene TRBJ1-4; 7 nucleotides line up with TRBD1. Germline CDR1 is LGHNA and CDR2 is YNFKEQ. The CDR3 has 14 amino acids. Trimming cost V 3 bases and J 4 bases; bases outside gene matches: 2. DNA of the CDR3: TGTGCCAGCAGCCAGAGGGACAGTAATGAAAAACTGTTTTTT. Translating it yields CASSQRDSNEKLFF.

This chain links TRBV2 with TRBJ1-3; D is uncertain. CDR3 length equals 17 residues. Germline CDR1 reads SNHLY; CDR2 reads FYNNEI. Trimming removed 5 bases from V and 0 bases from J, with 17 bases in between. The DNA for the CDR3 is TGTGCCAGCAGTAAGGGCGGGGTTGGTAACTCTGGAAACACCATATATTTT. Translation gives CASSKGGVGNSGNTIYF.

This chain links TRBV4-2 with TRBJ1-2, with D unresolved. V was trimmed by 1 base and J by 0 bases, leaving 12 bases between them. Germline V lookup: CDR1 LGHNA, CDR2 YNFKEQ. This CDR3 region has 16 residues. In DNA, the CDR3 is TGTGCCAGCAGCCAAGTCGAAGGAACAGCTAACTATGGCTACACCTTC. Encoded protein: CASSQVEGTANYGYTF.